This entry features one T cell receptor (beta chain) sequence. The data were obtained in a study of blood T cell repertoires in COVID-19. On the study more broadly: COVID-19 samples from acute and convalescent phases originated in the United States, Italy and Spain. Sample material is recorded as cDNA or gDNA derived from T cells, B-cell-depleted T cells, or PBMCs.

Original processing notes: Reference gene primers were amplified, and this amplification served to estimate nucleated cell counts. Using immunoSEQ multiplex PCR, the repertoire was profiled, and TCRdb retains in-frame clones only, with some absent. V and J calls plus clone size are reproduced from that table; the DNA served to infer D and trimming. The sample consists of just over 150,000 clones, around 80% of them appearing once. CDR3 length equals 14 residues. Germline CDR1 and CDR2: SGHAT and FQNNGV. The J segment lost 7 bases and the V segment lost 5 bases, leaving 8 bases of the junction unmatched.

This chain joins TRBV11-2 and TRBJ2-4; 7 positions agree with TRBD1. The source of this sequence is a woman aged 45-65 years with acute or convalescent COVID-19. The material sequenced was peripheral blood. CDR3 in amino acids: CASSPWTGGNIQYF. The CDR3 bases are TGTGCCAGCAGCCCGTGGACAGGAGGCAACATTCAGTACTTC.